This is a list of T cell receptor beta chains from one sample in a study of CD8 T cells in ankylosing spondylitis. TCRdb processed the 5' RACE reads anew with MiXCR; each CDR3 protein has one entry. Among roughly 440,000 distinct CDR3 sequences, approximately 17% were seen once, and the ten largest hold approximately 0.93%. Sequencing used blood, either unsorted or a sorted T cell fraction (not recorded which). Receptors originate from a male donor with ankylosing spondylitis. Both conserved end residues are part of each CDR3. The order of the fields is CDR3 length, V gene, D gene, J gene, clone size, CDR3 protein, CDR3 DNA. D genes are given only for firm matches. Clone sizes are given selectively: once, few, many, or a class where the clone is expanded.

13	TRBV5-1	.	TRBJ2-1	few	CASSLGGADEQFF	TGCGCCAGCAGCTTGGGAGGGGCCGATGAGCAGTTCTTC
15	TRBV4-1	.	TRBJ1-4	few	CASSSLGSNNEKLFF	TGCGCCAGCAGCTCCTTGGGATCTAATAATGAAAAACTGTTTTTT
15	TRBV6-5	.	TRBJ1-6	.	CASSLGVGVSSPLHF	TGTGCCAGCAGTTTGGGGGTGGGGGTGAGTTCACCCCTCCACTTT
14	TRBV30	TRBD1	TRBJ2-1	few	CAWRNRGSNNEQFF	TGTGCCTGGAGGAACAGGGGTAGCAACAATGAGCAGTTCTTC
15	TRBV6-1	TRBD1	TRBJ2-3	.	CASRATGTGLDTQYF	TGTGCCAGCAGAGCAACCGGGACAGGGTTGGATACGCAGTATTTT
15	TRBV7-2	.	TRBJ2-5	.	CASSLSGRYQETQYF	TGTGCCAGCAGCCTTTCGGGACGCTACCAAGAGACCCAGTACTTC
16	TRBV9	.	TRBJ2-7	.	CASSVAPGSSSYEQYF	TGTGCCAGCAGCGTAGCCCCAGGCTCCAGCTCCTACGAGCAGTACTTC
14	TRBV18	.	TRBJ1-1	.	CASSPDFMNTEAFF	TGTGCCAGCTCCCCGGACTTCATGAACACTGAAGCTTTCTTT
16	TRBV5-1	.	TRBJ2-1	.	CASSLVYDSGSGEQFF	TGCGCCAGCAGCTTGGTGTATGACAGCGGATCGGGAGAGCAGTTCTTC
14	TRBV10-3	TRBD1	TRBJ2-2	many	CAIRSDRGTGELFF	TGTGCCATCAGATCGGACAGGGGCACCGGGGAGCTGTTTTTT
17	TRBV4-2	.	TRBJ1-2	few	CASSPGSGALINYGYTF	TGTGCCAGCAGCCCGGGGTCAGGGGCCCTCATTAACTATGGCTACACCTTC
13	TRBV10-3	TRBD2	TRBJ2-7	few	CAIGGTSSGRQYF	TGTGCCATCGGTGGGACTAGCTCAGGGAGGCAGTACTTC
16	TRBV6-5	.	TRBJ1-2	few	CASSYSTGTPMGGYTF	TGTGCCAGCAGTTACTCGACGGGGACGCCAATGGGGGGCTACACCTTC
12	TRBV20-1	.	TRBJ1-6	.	CSTGAGDSPLHF	TGCAGTACCGGGGCCGGCGATTCACCCCTCCACTTT
17	TRBV12-3/TRBV12-4	.	TRBJ1-2	.	CASSLYGAQGFSYGYTF	TGTGCCAGCAGTTTATATGGGGCGCAGGGCTTTTCCTATGGCTACACCTTC
14	TRBV6-2/TRBV6-3	TRBD2	TRBJ2-7	few	CASSRPGREGEQYF	TGTGCCAGCAGCAGACCTGGGCGGGAGGGGGAGCAGTACTTC
15	TRBV20-1	.	TRBJ1-2	.	CSATSRGGDGYGYTF	TGCAGTGCTACCTCGAGAGGGGGGGACGGGTATGGCTACACCTTC
12	TRBV27	.	TRBJ2-1	few	CASIGTPSEQFF	TGTGCCAGCATTGGGACCCCCAGTGAGCAGTTCTTC
16	TRBV6-1	.	TRBJ2-7	.	CASRRQEQTPSYEQYF	TGTGCCAGCAGGAGACAGGAACAAACCCCCTCCTACGAGCAGTACTTC
13	TRBV20-1	.	TRBJ2-5	few	CSPYETVQETQYF	TGCAGCCCCTATGAGACAGTACAAGAGACCCAGTACTTC
15	TRBV29-1	.	TRBJ1-1	.	CSVAGGPSANTEAFF	TGCAGCGTTGCCGGTGGACCCTCCGCGAACACTGAAGCTTTCTTT
16	TRBV5-1	.	TRBJ1-4	.	CASSLRGPGLGEKLFF	TGCGCCAGCAGCTTACGGGGGCCCGGCCTGGGTGAAAAACTGTTTTTT
16	TRBV11-2	TRBD1	TRBJ2-5	.	CASSLRSRQGAETQYF	TGTGCCAGCAGCTTAAGATCCCGACAGGGGGCCGAGACCCAGTACTTC